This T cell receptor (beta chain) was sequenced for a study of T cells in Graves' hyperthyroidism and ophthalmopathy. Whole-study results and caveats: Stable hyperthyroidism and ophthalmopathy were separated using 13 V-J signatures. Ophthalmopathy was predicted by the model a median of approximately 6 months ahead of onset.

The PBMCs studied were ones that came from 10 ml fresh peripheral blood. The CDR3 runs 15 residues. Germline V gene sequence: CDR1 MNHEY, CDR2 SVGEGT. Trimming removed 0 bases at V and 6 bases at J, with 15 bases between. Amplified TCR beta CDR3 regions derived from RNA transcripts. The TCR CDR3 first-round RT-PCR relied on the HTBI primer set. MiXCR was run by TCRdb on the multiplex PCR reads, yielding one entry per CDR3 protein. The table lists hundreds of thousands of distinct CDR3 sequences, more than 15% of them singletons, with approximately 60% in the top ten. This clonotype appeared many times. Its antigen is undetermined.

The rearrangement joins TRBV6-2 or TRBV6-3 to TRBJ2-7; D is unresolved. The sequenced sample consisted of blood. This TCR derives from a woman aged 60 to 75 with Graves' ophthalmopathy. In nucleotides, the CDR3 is TGTGCCAGCAGTTACTCTTCCGACCCCTCCATCGAGCAGTACTTC. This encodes CASSYSSDPSIEQYF.